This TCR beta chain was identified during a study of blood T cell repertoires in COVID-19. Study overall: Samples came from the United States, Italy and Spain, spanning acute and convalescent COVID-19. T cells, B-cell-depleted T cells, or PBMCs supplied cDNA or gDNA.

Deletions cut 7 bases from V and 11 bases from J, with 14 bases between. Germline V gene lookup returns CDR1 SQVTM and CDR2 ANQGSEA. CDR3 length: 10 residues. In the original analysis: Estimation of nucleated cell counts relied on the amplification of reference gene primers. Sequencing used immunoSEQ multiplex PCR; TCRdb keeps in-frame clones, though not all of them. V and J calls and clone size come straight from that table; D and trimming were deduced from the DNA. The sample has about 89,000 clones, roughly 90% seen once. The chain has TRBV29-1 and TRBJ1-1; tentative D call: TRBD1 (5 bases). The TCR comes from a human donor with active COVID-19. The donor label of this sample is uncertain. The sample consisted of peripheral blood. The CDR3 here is CSAGRGSAFF. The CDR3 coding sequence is TGCAGCGCTGGTCGGGGGTCTGCTTTCTTT.